The 9 T cell receptor beta chains in this list originate from one sample, sequenced in a study of blood T cell repertoires in COVID-19. Assay used: immunoSEQ multiplex PCR; TCRdb lists only in-frame clones, some missing. The sample records tens of thousands of clones, around 90% being singletons. Sequencing was performed on peripheral blood. Source of these receptors: a woman aged 65 to 85 with active COVID-19.

This clone was counted a few times. This rearrangement joins TRBV4-2 to TRBJ2-3; 9 nucleotides align to TRBD2. The germline gives CDR1 LGHNA, CDR2 YNFKEQ. V gave up 0 bases and J gave up 2 bases; unmatched junction bases: 6. The CDR3 sequence is 17 residues long. The DNA for the CDR3 is TGTGCCAGCAGCCAAGATGGGAGCGGGGGGATCACAGATACGCAGTATTTT. The encoded protein is CASSQDGSGGITDTQYF.

This clone was seen only once. In nucleotides, the CDR3 is TGCGCCAGCAGCCAAGGCCGTAGCGGGGGCTCCTACGAGCAGTACTTC. Its protein product is CASSQGRSGGSYEQYF. The rearrangement links TRBV4-1 to TRBJ2-7; 9 bases agree with TRBD2. The CDR3 extends over 16 amino acids. In germline, CDR1 is MGHRA, CDR2 YSYEKL. J lost 0 bases, V lost 1 base, and 4 bases had no gene match.

V gene TRBV19 combines with J gene TRBJ1-5, with D uncertain. This CDR3 is built from 15 residues. Germline V gene data show CDR1 as LNHDA and CDR2 as SQIVND (reference sequence). Deletions cut 3 bases from V and 2 bases from J, with 11 bases between. The CDR3 here is CASSIGSGGNQPQHF. The DNA of the CDR3 is TGTGCCAGTAGTATCGGGTCTGGCGGCAATCAGCCCCAGCATTTT.

CDR3 in DNA: TGTGCCAGCTCGCGGGACAGGGTAGACTATGGCTACACCTTC. It is translated as CASSRDRVDYGYTF. The chain combines TRBV18 with TRBJ1-2; the match to TRBD1 covers 9 bases. V trimming: 6 bases; J trimming: 3 bases; junction bases outside the gene matches: 5. The CDR3 loop spans 14 amino acids. Germline assignment: CDR1 KGHSH and CDR2 LQKENI.

J is TRBJ2-2 and V is TRBV25-1, with TRBD1 matching over 7 bases. In germline, CDR1 is MGHDK, CDR2 SYGVNS. The CDR3 is 15 residues long. V lost 2 bases to trimming and J lost 5 bases; unmatched junction nucleotides: 5. This chain's CDR3 is CASSEPGTVTGELFF. The DNA for the CDR3 is TGTGCCAGCAGTGAACCCGGGACAGTGACCGGGGAGCTGTTTTTT.

The J gene is TRBJ1-1, the V gene TRBV16, with D unclear. The CDR3 consists of 14 residues. The V end was cut by 5 bases, the J end by 0 bases, with 10 bases between. Looked up from germline, CDR1 is KGHSY and CDR2 is FQNENV. The CDR3 sequence is CASSKQSMNTEAFF. CDR3 in DNA: TGTGCCAGCAGCAAACAATCCATGAACACTGAAGCTTTCTTT. Full variable domain (rest looked up from reference TRBV16 and TRBJ1-1): GEEVAQTPKHLVRGEGQKAKLYCAPIKGHSYVFWYQQVLKNEFKFLISFQNENVFDETGMPKERFSAKCLPNSPCSLEIQATKLEDSAVYFCASSKQSMNTEAFFGQGTRLTVV.

The chain employs TRBV29-1 and TRBJ2-3, with 9 bases that match TRBD2. Trimming at V came to 1 base and at J to 5 bases, leaving 4 bases not matched to a gene. The CDR3 contains 14 residues. Germline V lookup: CDR1 SQVTM, CDR2 ANQGSEA. The CDR3: CSVEALAGLDTQYF. CDR3 DNA: TGCAGCGTTGAAGCCCTAGCGGGGTTAGATACGCAGTATTTT.

The rearrangement joins TRBV19 to TRBJ2-7, with unresolved D. V was shortened by 8 bases and J by 2 bases, with 16 bases between the two germline ends. This CDR3 spans 14 amino acids. Germline loops: CDR1 LNHDA, CDR2 SQIVND (reference sequence). The CDR3 sequence: CASGFGPEPYEQYF. CDR3 sequence (DNA): TGTGCCAGTGGGTTTGGGCCGGAACCCTACGAGCAGTACTTC.

The chain couples TRBV5-5 to TRBJ2-5; possible D gene TRBD2, 5 bases. Between the trimmed V and J ends, which lost 0 bases and 3 bases, there was a span of 12 bases. The length of the CDR3 is 15 residues. Germline V gene data show CDR1 as SGHKS and CDR2 as YYEKEE (reference sequence). CDR3 in amino acids: CASSLGGLSEETQYF. Here the CDR3 DNA reads TGTGCCAGCAGCTTGGGAGGGCTTTCTGAAGAGACCCAGTACTTC.